This T cell receptor (beta chain) was captured in a study of cytomegalovirus exposure and HLA in healthy donors. Across the whole study: Among over 350 genotyped donors, about 85% fell in the Caucasian-associated ancestry cluster. General observations from the study: Researchers reported in a later analysis that a missense DCLRE1C variant was tied to TCR beta V- and J-gene trimming.

PCR employed 60 Vbeta and 13 Jbeta primers. TCRdb's copy holds only in-frame clones and misses some; the assay was immunoSEQ multiplex PCR. The data show over 85,000 clones, around 80% seen once. In the case of this clone: Antigen: not known.

Germline CDR1 SNHLY, CDR2 FYNNEI. Losses at the gene ends were 5 bases for V and 2 bases for J; bases not matched to a gene: 10. The CDR3 has 18 amino acids. The material sequenced was PBMCs. This TCR was recovered from a young man in good health and CMV-seropositive. V gene TRBV2 combines with J gene TRBJ2-3; 13 nucleotides agree with TRBD2. CDR3 nucleotides: TGTGCCAGCAGTTATAGGACTAGCGGGGGATTTTTCACAGATACGCAGTATTTT. Translation: CASSYRTSGGFFTDTQYF.